This passage covers 27 T cell receptor beta chains from one sample sequenced in a study of cytomegalovirus exposure and HLA in healthy donors. In the PCR, 60 Vbeta and 13 Jbeta primers were used. Some clones are missing from TCRdb's copy, which holds only in-frame ones; the method was immunoSEQ multiplex PCR. Altogether more than 90,000 clones are present, approximately 76% being singletons, with the ten largest covering about 6.6%. Source material: PBMCs. Source of these receptors: a man aged 40-49 years in good health and CMV-seropositive.

This clone was counted a few times. The rearrangement links TRBV18 to TRBJ1-1; weak D call: TRBD1 (5 bases). Germline V CDR1 and CDR2: KGHSH, LQKENI. Trimming cost V 4 bases and J 0 bases, with 12 bases left between them. The CDR3 runs 15 residues. Written as DNA, the CDR3 is TGTGCCAGCTCACTGGAGGGGATTTTGAACACTGAAGCTTTCTTT. This gives the protein CASSLEGILNTEAFF.

This clone was recorded a few times. The CDR3 region is CASSVGSYEQYF. In DNA form, the CDR3 reads TGCGCCAGCAGTGTTGGGAGTTACGAGCAGTACTTC. This rearrangement joins TRBV5-1 to TRBJ2-7; maybe TRBD2 (5 bases). The CDR3 runs 12 residues. Germline assignment: CDR1 SGHRS and CDR2 YFSETQ. V was pared by 5 bases and J by 4 bases, with 10 bases between.

In its sample, this clone was seen a few times. CDR3 in amino acids: CARSLLWVGNEQFF. In DNA form, the CDR3 reads TGTGCCAGAAGCCTACTATGGGTGGGCAATGAGCAGTTCTTC. The chain employs TRBV5-3 and TRBJ2-1; D not certain. TRBV5-3 is an ORF, with its function uncertain. This CDR3 is built from 14 residues. V was pared by 4 bases and J by 6 bases, with 14 bases between.

This clone was found a few times. The chain couples TRBV11-2 to TRBJ2-5; weak D call: TRBD2 (7 bases). This CDR3 has 16 amino acids. Germline V lookup: CDR1 SGHAT, CDR2 FQNNGV. The germline V and J ends were trimmed by 5 bases and 1 base, with 17 bases remaining between them. CDR3 sequence reads: CASSATGGAGQETQYF. The CDR3 bases are TGTGCCAGCAGCGCAACGGGGGGCGCGGGCCAAGAGACCCAGTACTTC.

The chain recombines TRBV6-5 with TRBJ2-5; tentative D call: TRBD2 (6 bases). The J call is in doubt because the DNA end fits TRBJ2-7 better. The CDR3 covers 12 residues. Germline CDR1 reads MNHEY; CDR2 reads SVGAGI. The CDR3 protein is CASWGLPSEQYF. In DNA form, the CDR3 reads TGTGCCAGCTGGGGACTCCCATCCGAGCAGTACTTC.

V is TRBV25-1 and J is TRBJ1-2; the D is unclear. Germline CDR1 and CDR2: MGHDK and SYGVNS. The CDR3 has 15 residues. V was shortened by 4 bases and J by 3 bases, with 15 bases between the two germline ends. For the CDR3, the DNA is TGTGCCAGCAGTGCGCACGAGTCTCGAGACTATGGCTACACCTTC. Protein product: CASSAHESRDYGYTF.

The chain recombines TRBV12-5 with TRBJ2-4; maybe TRBD1 (6 bases). From germline, CDR1 is LGHNT and CDR2 FRNRAP. The CDR3 has 14 residues. Deletions cut 7 bases from V and 0 bases from J, with 10 bases between. DNA for the CDR3: TGTGCTAGTGACCCGACAGGAGCCAAAAACATTCAGTACTTC. Its translation is CASDPTGAKNIQYF.

The rearrangement uses TRBV13 and TRBJ2-2; TRBD2 agrees at 15 bases. The germline V gene has CDR1 PRHDT and CDR2 FYEKMQ (reference sequence). The V gene end was trimmed by 5 bases and the J gene end by 5 bases; junction bases not matched to a gene: 3. The CDR3 is 16 amino acids. CDR3 DNA: TGTGCCAGCAGCGGACTAGCGGGGGGGCCGACCGGGGAGCTGTTTTTT. Its protein is CASSGLAGGPTGELFF.

The chain couples TRBV9 to TRBJ2-7; unclear D gene. The CDR3 is 14 amino acids. The V gene's germline CDR1 is SGDLS and CDR2 YYNGEE. V was trimmed by 0 bases and J by 2 bases, leaving 9 bases between them. CDR3 DNA sequence: TGTGCCAGCAGCGTAGGTCACACCACCTACGAGCAGTACTTC. This codes for CASSVGHTTYEQYF.

The gene calls are TRBV11-2 and TRBJ1-2; D gene ambiguous. The CDR3 loop spans 13 amino acids. Germline CDR1 and CDR2: SGHAT and FQNNGV. V was shortened by 0 bases and J by 4 bases, with 6 bases between the two germline ends. CDR3 nucleotides: TGTGCCAGCAGCTTAGAGTCTTTCTATGGCTACACCTTC. This translates into CASSLESFYGYTF.

This clone was seen once. The V and J genes are TRBV13 and TRBJ2-3; TRBD2 agrees at 12 bases. Trimming at V came to 5 bases and at J to 4 bases, leaving 10 bases not matched to a gene. Germline V gene lookup returns CDR1 PRHDT and CDR2 FYEKMQ (reference sequence). This CDR3 region has 17 residues. This CDR3 reads CASSQGLAGVQADTQYF. The CDR3 bases are TGTGCCAGCAGCCAGGGACTAGCGGGCGTCCAGGCAGATACGCAGTATTTT.

As to this clone: The sample has other DNA sequences that encode this CDR3 too. The V call is TRBV9, the J call TRBJ2-2, with TRBD2 identical over 9 bases. This CDR3 has 14 residues. V dropped 7 bases and J dropped 2; count of bases not matched to a gene: 3. Germline CDR1 and CDR2: SGDLS and YYNGEE. CDR3 nucleotides: TGTGCCAGCCAACTAGCGGGTAACACCGGGGAGCTGTTTTTT. The encoded protein is CASQLAGNTGELFF.

The chain recombines TRBV6-5 with TRBJ1-2; maybe TRBD1 (6 bases). Trimming cost V 6 bases and J 5 bases, with 10 bases left between them. There are 12 residues in the CDR3. The germline V gene has CDR1 MNHEY and CDR2 SVGAGI. CDR3 sequence: CASRADSYGYTF. CDR3 DNA: TGTGCCAGCAGAGCGGACAGTTATGGCTACACCTTC.

The chain carries TRBV5-1 and TRBJ1-2; 7 positions match TRBD1. With 0 bases clipped from V and 8 bases from J, the junction kept 10 bases outside the gene matches. The CDR3 contains 15 residues. Germline CDR1 and CDR2: SGHRS and YFSETQ. The CDR3 is CASSLGGKGADGYTF. For the CDR3, the DNA is TGCGCCAGCAGCTTGGGAGGGAAGGGGGCTGACGGCTACACCTTC.

This clone was picked up one time. In nucleotides, the CDR3 is TGTGCCAGCTCTCAGCGGGACTCCTACAATGAGCAGTTCTTC. This sequence encodes CASSQRDSYNEQFF. The J gene is TRBJ2-1, the V gene TRBV9; 7 bases line up with TRBD2. The length of the CDR3 is 14 residues. J gave up 0 bases and V 7 bases, and 4 bases lay outside the gene matches. Germline values: CDR1 SGDLS, CDR2 YYNGEE.

The gene calls are TRBV7-2 and TRBJ2-1; TRBD1 is a possible D gene (6 bases). Germline assignment: CDR1 SGHTA and CDR2 FQGNSA. This CDR3 is 14 amino acids long. The V gene lost 3 bases and the J gene lost 8 bases, with 14 bases spanning the gap. CDR3 in amino acids: CASSLVSGEYEQFF. The CDR3 nucleotides read TGTGCCAGCAGCTTGGTCTCAGGGGAGTATGAGCAGTTCTTC.

The V and J genes are TRBV27 and TRBJ1-6, with D possibly being TRBD1 (6 bases). CDR3 length equals 14 residues. V lost 3 bases, J lost 6 bases, and 9 bases lay in between. Germline CDR1 and CDR2: MNHEY and SMNVEV (reference sequence). The CDR3 region has the DNA TGTGCCAGCAGTTTTCCCAGGGGTAATTCACCCCTCCACTTT. It encodes CASSFPRGNSPLHF.

This clone has just one count. This chain joins TRBV6-4 and TRBJ2-2, with 7 bases fitting TRBD1. The V gene's germline CDR1 is MRHNA and CDR2 SNTAGT. V trimming: 5 bases; J trimming: 4 bases; junction bases outside the gene matches: 16. The CDR3 is 18 residues long. CDR3 protein: CASSPTTGSKGLTGELFF. Here the CDR3 DNA reads TGTGCCAGCAGTCCAACGACAGGGTCTAAGGGTCTCACCGGGGAGCTGTTTTTT.

This clone was found a few times. V usage is TRBV6-6 and J usage is TRBJ1-2, with 10 bases that match TRBD1. Germline CDR1 reads MNHNY; CDR2 reads SVGAGI (reference sequence). J was trimmed by 5 bases and V by 2 bases; bases with no gene match: 5. The CDR3 runs 15 residues. The CDR3 spells CASSYPTGGGYGYTF. In nucleotides, the CDR3 is TGTGCCAGCAGTTACCCGACAGGGGGCGGATATGGCTACACCTTC.

The rearrangement links TRBV7-6 to TRBJ2-2; D unclear. Germline CDR1 SGHVS, CDR2 FNYEAQ. V was trimmed by 4 bases and J by 6 bases, leaving 6 bases between them. This CDR3 is 12 amino acids long. CDR3 sequence reads: CASSYQSGELFF. The CDR3 DNA is TGTGCCAGCAGCTACCAGTCCGGGGAGCTGTTTTTT.

CDR3 bases: TGCGCCAGCAGCTTGTCCAGGACAGGGGATTACACCTTC. Translated: CASSLSRTGDYTF. The chain has TRBV5-1 and TRBJ1-2; the match to TRBD1 covers 9 bases. The CDR3 runs to 13 residues. Per the germline V gene, CDR1 is SGHRS and CDR2 is YFSETQ. With V trimmed by 1 base and J by 11 bases, 6 bases remained unmatched. The complete variable domain, with remaining parts taken from reference TRBV5-1 and TRBJ1-2, reads KAGVTQTPRYLIKTRGQQVTLSCSPISGHRSVSWYQQTPGQGLQFLFEYFSETQRNKGNFPGRFSGRQFSNSRSEMNVSTLELGDSALYLCASSLSRTGDYTFGSGTRLTVV.

The chain joins TRBV6-5 to TRBJ1-3; TRBD1 agrees at 7 bases. J gave up 4 bases and V 5 bases, and 5 bases lay outside the gene matches. The CDR3 length is 14 residues. The V gene's germline CDR1 is MNHEY and CDR2 SVGAGI. The CDR3 protein is CASSTDRRGNTIYF. The CDR3 DNA sequence: TGTGCCAGCAGTACGGACAGGCGAGGAAACACCATATATTTT.

This sequence joins TRBV10-3 and TRBJ1-1; 8 bases align to TRBD1. Trimming at V came to 3 bases and at J to 0 bases, leaving 9 bases not matched to a gene. The CDR3 is 17 residues long. Germline lookup yields CDR1 ENHRY and CDR2 SYGVKD. The CDR3 DNA reads as TGTGCCATCAGTGACCAGGGGGCAGGGGGCTTGAACACTGAAGCTTTCTTT. It yields the protein CAISDQGAGGLNTEAFF.

This rearrangement joins TRBV27 to TRBJ1-5, with D possibly being TRBD1 (6 bases). Trimming removed 3 bases at V and 6 bases at J, with 18 bases between. The CDR3 covers 16 residues. Looked up from germline, CDR1 is MNHEY and CDR2 is SMNVEV (reference sequence). The CDR3 nucleotides are TGTGCCAGCAGTTTCTCGTCCGCAGGGGAGTCTCAGCCCCAGCATTTT. It translates to CASSFSSAGESQPQHF.

This sequence joins TRBV9 and TRBJ2-5; 12 nucleotides match TRBD2. The ends lost 0 bases at V and 1 base at J; junction bases unmatched: 4. This CDR3 has 17 residues. Germline lookup yields CDR1 SGDLS and CDR2 YYNGEE. Written as DNA, the CDR3 is TGTGCCAGCAGCGTAGAGGGGGGACTAGCGGGCCAAGAGACCCAGTACTTC. This translates into CASSVEGGLAGQETQYF.

The chain recombines TRBV5-4 with TRBJ2-5; 10 bases align to TRBD2. The CDR3 loop spans 14 amino acids. Germline V lookup: CDR1 SGHNT, CDR2 YYREEE (reference sequence). Germline trimming cut 6 bases from V and 1 base from J; bases unmatched to any gene: 3. The CDR3 protein is CASKRGGFQETQYF. The CDR3 DNA reads TGTGCCAGCAAGCGGGGGGGCTTCCAAGAGACCCAGTACTTC.

This rearrangement joins TRBV4-3 to TRBJ2-3; D is ambiguous. The CDR3 covers 14 residues. Trimming took off 0 bases at V and 4 bases at J, with 8 bases between the two ends. The V gene's germline CDR1 is LGHNA and CDR2 YSLEER. The DNA of the CDR3 is TGCGCCAGCAGCCAAGAGGGCAACCCAGATACGCAGTATTTT. Protein sequence: CASSQEGNPDTQYF.